The 5 T cell receptor beta chains below were found in one sample sequenced in a study of T cells in Graves' hyperthyroidism and ophthalmopathy. Regions amplified from RNA transcripts were the TCR beta CDR3 regions. Researchers ran a first-round RT-PCR on the TCR CDR3 using the HTBI primer set. A single record per CDR3 protein comes from TCRdb applying MiXCR to the multiplex PCR reads. The sample carries hundreds of thousands of distinct CDR3 sequences, approximately 21% recorded once. The specimen was blood. Receptors originate from a man between 25 and 39 years old with Graves' ophthalmopathy.

This clonotype was detected many times. The chain recombines TRBV12-3 or TRBV12-4 with TRBJ1-1; possibly TRBD1 for D (5 bases). This CDR3 is built from 15 residues. Trimming removed 10 bases from V and 5 bases from J, with 23 bases in between. The CDR3 region has the DNA TGTGCCACCCGCCAGGGCTCGGTCAGCAAGACTGAAGCTTTCTTT. Residues: CATRQGSVSKTEAFF.

This clonotype has a handful of counts. One end of the junction does not line up with germline, which may come from a read error. The chain links TRBV12-3 or TRBV12-4 to TRBJ1-1; D not resolved. The CDR3 extends over 12 amino acids. CDR3 coding DNA: TGTGCCGGCAGTCCCGAGTACACTGAAGCTTTCTTT. It yields the protein CAGSPEYTEAFF.

This clonotype came up a few times. The chain combines TRBV27 with TRBJ2-1, with TRBD1 matching 7 bases. The germline V gene encodes CDR1 MNHEY and CDR2 SMNVEV (reference sequence). The CDR3 is made up of 15 amino acids. With 5 bases clipped from V and 3 bases from J, the junction kept 7 bases outside the gene matches. CDR3 sequence reads: CASSPRTGYYNEQFF. The DNA of the CDR3 is TGTGCCAGCAGTCCCCGGACAGGATACTACAATGAGCAGTTCTTC.

J is TRBJ2-1 and V is TRBV25-1; 7 bases line up with TRBD1. Germline V gene lookup returns CDR1 MGHDK and CDR2 SYGVNS. Trimming took 1 base from V and 6 from J; bases not matched to a gene: 9. This CDR3 comprises 16 residues. DNA for the CDR3: TGTGCCAGCAGTGAATCTTCCAGGGGGTCGGGCAATGAGCAGTTCTTC. It translates to CASSESSRGSGNEQFF.

The chain uses TRBV9 and TRBJ1-3; 7 bases agree with TRBD1. The J segment lost 4 bases and the V segment lost 2 bases, leaving 6 bases of the junction unmatched. The CDR3 runs 15 residues. Germline V lookup: CDR1 SGDLS, CDR2 YYNGEE. CDR3 DNA: TGTGCCAGCAGCGTCGACAGGGCGTGGGGAAACACCATATATTTT. Translating gives CASSVDRAWGNTIYF.